The rows below give T cell receptor beta chains drawn from one sample of a study of CXCR3-negative and CXCR3-positive naive CD8 T cells. For each CDR3 protein, TCRdb gives one entry from its re-call of the 5' RACE reads, without DNA. The record lists roughly 100,000 distinct CDR3 sequences, of which the ten most abundant hold roughly 0.4%. Sample: naive CXCR3+ CD8+ T cells from blood. The source is a human donor in good health. Some clones in this sample may be carry-over from other donors' samples. Both conserved end residues are part of each CDR3.

J: TRBJ2-7
V: TRBV5-6
CDR3: CASSPTGWDEQYF

J: TRBJ2-3
V: TRBV7-2
CDR3: CASSFWSGAGTPTRIPQYF

J: TRBJ2-3
V: TRBV20-1
CDR3: CSATTPRDTGTDTQYF

J: TRBJ2-3
V: TRBV29-1
CDR3: CSVEDIAGVDTQYF

J: TRBJ2-1
V: TRBV11-1
CDR3: CASSARNEQFF

J: TRBJ2-7
V: TRBV20-1
CDR3: CSARGGDAYYEQYF

J: TRBJ1-2
V: TRBV29-1
CDR3: CSVADQGSDYGYTF

J: TRBJ2-7
V: TRBV28
CDR3: CASSRRYEQYF

J: TRBJ2-5
V: TRBV3-1
CDR3: CASSQRPGGAETQYF

J: TRBJ1-2
V: TRBV4-3
CDR3: CASSQDPRTGESGYTF

J: TRBJ2-2
V: TRBV5-1
CDR3: CASSLFTENTGELFF

J: TRBJ2-7
V: TRBV21-1
CDR3: CASSIWTRDRNSFYEQYF

J: TRBJ1-1
V: TRBV6-1
CDR3: CASSLPYGDTEAFF

J: TRBJ2-5
V: TRBV12-3/TRBV12-4
CDR3: CASRPEGGPGRETQYF

J: TRBJ1-2
V: TRBV29-1
CDR3: CSVVGGLFDTF

J: TRBJ1-2
V: TRBV27
CDR3: CASSWRGRDYGYTF

J: TRBJ1-2
V: TRBV6-4
CDR3: CASRPGQGANYGYTF

J: TRBJ2-7
V: TRBV7-9
CDR3: CASSWEGRLHYEQYF

J: TRBJ2-2
V: TRBV5-6
CDR3: CASSLGGLTGELFF

J: TRBJ2-7
V: TRBV5-1
CDR3: CASSQLGSSYEQYF

J: TRBJ2-3
V: TRBV29-1
CDR3: CSVESPPGASTDTQYF

J: TRBJ2-3
V: TRBV11-2
CDR3: CASSHPGQGWDTQYF

J: TRBJ2-7
V: TRBV29-1
CDR3: CSGLLGGAREQYF

J: TRBJ2-5
V: TRBV20-1
CDR3: CSAREELAGLRETQYF

J: TRBJ2-7
V: TRBV29-1
CDR3: CSVELRQGASYEQYF

J: TRBJ1-1
V: TRBV6-1
CDR3: CASSPHPTAGGTEAFF

J: TRBJ1-1
V: TRBV29-1
CDR3: CSPRQGTEAFF

J: TRBJ2-1
V: TRBV24-1
CDR3: CATSDAGGSYNEQFF

J: TRBJ1-4
V: TRBV27
CDR3: CASSWAGGSTNEKLFF

J: TRBJ2-7
V: TRBV28
CDR3: CASQRTIYYEQYF

J: TRBJ2-1
V: TRBV7-9
CDR3: CASSFPLVPLADEQFF

J: TRBJ2-1
V: TRBV5-1
CDR3: CASSLASAGETYNEQFF

J: TRBJ2-1
V: TRBV7-9
CDR3: CAASGVYNEQFF

J: TRBJ2-3
V: TRBV7-2
CDR3: CASSSEGGGVTSTDTQYF

J: TRBJ1-5
V: TRBV3-1
CDR3: CASSQDLSGYQPQHF

J: TRBJ1-2
V: TRBV5-1
CDR3: CASSLGYGSRDGYTF

J: TRBJ2-2
V: TRBV7-6
CDR3: CASSLVLGQGGTGELFF

J: TRBJ2-7
V: TRBV20-1
CDR3: CSATKTGSYEQYF

J: TRBJ1-1
V: TRBV7-9
CDR3: CASSPPPDTEAFF

J: TRBJ1-2
V: TRBV7-9
CDR3: CASSPTETNYGYTF

J: TRBJ2-1
V: TRBV5-1
CDR3: CASRTLQGVEQFF

J: TRBJ2-1
V: TRBV27
CDR3: CASSPTSGDFNVQFF

J: TRBJ2-1
V: TRBV12-3/TRBV12-4
CDR3: CASSLGTAGEQFF

J: TRBJ2-7
V: TRBV7-9
CDR3: CASSLEDRSEQYF

J: TRBJ2-1
V: TRBV20-1
CDR3: CSASTKRWSSYNEQFF

J: TRBJ2-7
V: TRBV5-1
CDR3: CASSPSGTAASYEQYF

J: TRBJ1-1
V: TRBV7-8
CDR3: CASSLPKGTDTEAFF